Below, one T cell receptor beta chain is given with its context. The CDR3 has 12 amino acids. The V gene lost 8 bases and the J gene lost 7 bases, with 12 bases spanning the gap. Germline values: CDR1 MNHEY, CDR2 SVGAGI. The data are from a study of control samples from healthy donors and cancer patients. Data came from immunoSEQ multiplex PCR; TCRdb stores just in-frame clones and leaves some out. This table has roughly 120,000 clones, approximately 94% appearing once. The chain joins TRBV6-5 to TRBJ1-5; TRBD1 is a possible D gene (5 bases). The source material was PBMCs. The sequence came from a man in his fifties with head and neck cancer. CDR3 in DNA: TGTGCCAGCCACGCAGGGAAACAGCCCCAGCATTTT. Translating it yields CASHAGKQPQHF.